Sequencing of this TCR beta chain was carried out in a study of radiotherapy plus CTLA-4 blockade in lung cancer. In the study overall: Across the patients, objective responses occurred in approximately 20%, and disease control in roughly 30%.

Assay used: immunoSEQ multiplex PCR; TCRdb lists only in-frame clones, some missing. The sample consists of 78,000 or so clones, around nine tenths of them appearing once. Focal radiation plus CTLA-4 blockade with ipilimumab was given to patients with chemo-refractory metastatic non-small-cell lung cancer. The study, taken as a whole, reports: Early shifts in blood T cell clones, with interferon-beta, reportedly predicted response best. Radiotherapy with ipilimumab was followed by blood expansion of tumor-derived clones.

Note on this clone: As yet, its antigen is unknown.

CDR1 is LNHDA, CDR2 SQIVND, per germline (reference sequence). The V segment lost 7 bases and the J segment 5 bases; nucleotides outside the gene matches: 1. This CDR3 comprises 11 residues. Source: peripheral blood, taken from a patient treated with radiotherapy plus ipilimumab. The chain is built from TRBV19 and TRBJ1-1; 7 positions match TRBD1. The receptor was derived from a human donor with non-small cell lung cancer who had stable disease on radiotherapy plus ipilimumab. CDR3 bases: TGTGCCAGTAAGGGGGCAACTGAAGCTTTCTTT. Translating it yields CASKGATEAFF.